This TCR beta chain was sequenced during a study of CD8 T cells in ankylosing spondylitis. V was clipped by 2 bases and J by 3 bases; unmatched bases: 6. The CDR3 is 16 residues long. Germline V gene lookup returns CDR1 SGHRS and CDR2 YFSETQ. TCRdb re-called the 5' RACE reads with MiXCR, one entry per CDR3 protein. Of a few hundred thousand distinct CDR3 sequences detected, approximately 10% appear once; the ten largest clones hold about 10%. At least ten counts were recorded for this clonotype. This clonotype was obtained from a female donor with ankylosing spondylitis or in good health (not recorded which). Material: blood, either unsorted or a sorted T cell fraction (not recorded which). This sequence joins TRBV5-1 and TRBJ2-5, with 11 bases fitting TRBD1. The CDR3 reads CASSFSGTGGKETQYF. In nucleotides, the CDR3 is TGCGCCAGCAGCTTCTCCGGGACAGGGGGTAAAGAGACCCAGTACTTC.